The present T cell receptor (beta chain) was sequenced within a study of Ad26.COV2.S vaccination and SARS-CoV-2 variants. The study's findings and limits: Vaccine and placebo recipients had similar non-spike TCR breadth.

Stated treatment: roughly 20 received Ad26.COV2.S at low or high dose, single or two shots; 5 received placebo; per-sample allocation not given. All samples were drawn on day 63, counting from the first vaccine or placebo injection. Boston hosted the donor, who was an adult aged 18-55 years. As regards this clone: Its antigen is unidentified.

Clones were read by immunoSEQ multiplex PCR, and TCRdb kept only the in-frame ones, dropping some. The sample has 350,000 to 550,000 clones; 89% are singletons. The germline V gene has CDR1 LNHDA and CDR2 SQIVND (reference sequence). This CDR3 has 13 residues. The ends were cut back, 6 bases at V and 6 bases at J, with 12 bases in the middle. Sequencing used peripheral blood, obtained in a trial of Ad26.COV2.S vaccine versus placebo. The sequence came from a person between 18 and 65 years old who received the Ad26.COV2.S COVID-19 vaccine or a placebo. The chain is built from TRBV19 and TRBJ1-5; D not certain. Here the CDR3 reads CASRVGPPQPQHF. The CDR3 region has the DNA TGTGCCAGTAGAGTTGGTCCCCCTCAGCCCCAGCATTTT. Drawing the rest from reference TRBV19 and TRBJ1-5, the complete variable domain is DGGITQSPKYLFRKEGQNVTLSCEQNLNHDAMYWYRQDPGQGLRLIYYSQIVNDFQKGDIAEGYSVSREKKESFPLTVTSAQKNPTAFYLCASRVGPPQPQHFGDGTRLSIL.